A selection of T cell receptor beta chains follows, all from one sample in a study of identical twins. TCRdb recomputed calls from the 5' RACE reads with MiXCR, one row per CDR3 protein. In the table there are 1,800,000 or so distinct CDR3 sequences, around a third of which are singletons. Specimen: cord blood. These receptors were collected from a newborn girl in good health. CDR3s leave out the opening cysteine and the closing phenylalanine or tryptophan.

v_call: TRBV29-1
j_call: TRBJ2-1
cdr3_aa: SVVPSGRWDERF

v_call: TRBV2
j_call: TRBJ2-7
cdr3_aa: ASKGGLAGTYEQY

v_call: TRBV7-9
j_call: TRBJ2-7
cdr3_aa: ASSAGTVAYEQY

v_call: TRBV10-3
j_call: TRBJ1-2
cdr3_aa: AISLDRGAGYT

v_call: TRBV5-1
j_call: TRBJ1-1
cdr3_aa: ASSPIQGEVNTEAF

v_call: TRBV5-1
j_call: TRBJ1-1
cdr3_aa: ASSLWAGSPTEAF

v_call: TRBV12-3/TRBV12-4
j_call: TRBJ2-7
cdr3_aa: ASTGTGYEQY

v_call: TRBV9
j_call: TRBJ2-3
cdr3_aa: ASSVGWRTDTQY

v_call: TRBV14
j_call: TRBJ2-1
cdr3_aa: ASSQWASSYNEQF

v_call: TRBV5-8
j_call: .
cdr3_aa: ASSLEGTGSYNEQY

v_call: TRBV5-6
j_call: TRBJ2-2
cdr3_aa: ASSFISAGELF

v_call: TRBV3-1
j_call: TRBJ2-4
cdr3_aa: ASSQGTSGRLGEQY

v_call: TRBV4-1
j_call: TRBJ2-3
cdr3_aa: ASRRLAGAADTQY

v_call: TRBV10-3
j_call: TRBJ1-1
cdr3_aa: AISGTGAAKAF

v_call: TRBV30
j_call: TRBJ1-5
cdr3_aa: AWSGYSNQPQH

v_call: TRBV5-1
j_call: TRBJ2-1
cdr3_aa: ASSLGLAGGQGNEQF

v_call: TRBV5-6
j_call: TRBJ1-6
cdr3_aa: ASSLPRTSNSPLH

v_call: TRBV12-5
j_call: TRBJ2-3
cdr3_aa: ASGLVGQGGDTQY

v_call: TRBV30
j_call: TRBJ2-1
cdr3_aa: AWDDCAGRVVNEQF

v_call: TRBV18
j_call: TRBJ2-5
cdr3_aa: ASSPSDRRETQY

v_call: TRBV10-3
j_call: TRBJ1-2
cdr3_aa: AISAQGEVKGYT

v_call: TRBV28
j_call: TRBJ1-4
cdr3_aa: ASSLGPEKLF

v_call: TRBV7-8
j_call: TRBJ2-1
cdr3_aa: ASSFIIRGSHNEQF

v_call: TRBV6-1
j_call: TRBJ1-4
cdr3_aa: ASSEGWDGQLF

v_call: TRBV6-1
j_call: TRBJ2-7
cdr3_aa: ASSETGTSVVLEQY

v_call: TRBV21-1
j_call: TRBJ2-2
cdr3_aa: ASSKRSPHTGELF

v_call: TRBV5-5
j_call: TRBJ2-1
cdr3_aa: ASSLETADQQF

v_call: TRBV2
j_call: TRBJ2-7
cdr3_aa: ASKYREMDEQY

v_call: TRBV29-1
j_call: TRBJ1-2
cdr3_aa: SVEPGYGYT

v_call: TRBV4-2
j_call: TRBJ2-3
cdr3_aa: ASSRTRIAADSDTQY

v_call: TRBV12-3/TRBV12-4
j_call: TRBJ2-3
cdr3_aa: ASSLFLVDLGQRSSDTQY

v_call: TRBV19
j_call: TRBJ2-7
cdr3_aa: ASSGGRIAGGSSYNEQY

v_call: TRBV19
j_call: TRBJ1-1
cdr3_aa: ASTTRDPNTEAF

v_call: TRBV7-9
j_call: TRBJ1-4
cdr3_aa: ASSLEGQRATTTNEKLF

v_call: TRBV2
j_call: TRBJ2-3
cdr3_aa: ASRVKDFSTDTQY

v_call: TRBV30
j_call: TRBJ2-7
cdr3_aa: AWNGFQRTYEQY

v_call: TRBV14
j_call: TRBJ1-2
cdr3_aa: ASSQAPVNYGYT

v_call: TRBV7-9
j_call: TRBJ2-3
cdr3_aa: ALDRTRTDTQY

v_call: TRBV7-9
j_call: TRBJ2-3
cdr3_aa: ASSLSALSDTQY

v_call: TRBV6-5
j_call: TRBJ2-2
cdr3_aa: ASSYGGPDTGELF

v_call: TRBV18
j_call: TRBJ1-1
cdr3_aa: ASSPQSLALLLNTEAF

v_call: TRBV20-1
j_call: TRBJ2-1
cdr3_aa: SAPERGISYNEQF

v_call: TRBV11-2
j_call: TRBJ1-2
cdr3_aa: ASPRQGAYGYT

v_call: TRBV3-1
j_call: TRBJ2-4
cdr3_aa: ASSQLVQKNIQY

v_call: TRBV25-1
j_call: TRBJ2-5
cdr3_aa: ASSELASGVSASKETQY

v_call: TRBV6-6
j_call: TRBJ2-7
cdr3_aa: ASSTTSGRVSYEQY

v_call: TRBV30
j_call: TRBJ1-2
cdr3_aa: AWTRSSRGPRGGYT

v_call: TRBV6-5
j_call: TRBJ2-1
cdr3_aa: ASSRLVYNEQF

v_call: TRBV7-9
j_call: TRBJ2-3
cdr3_aa: ASSPWGAGGPDTQY

v_call: TRBV12-3/TRBV12-4
j_call: TRBJ2-7
cdr3_aa: ASSLRYGQGGSYEQY

v_call: TRBV7-6
j_call: TRBJ1-4
cdr3_aa: ASSPRPGQTNEKLF

v_call: TRBV6-2/TRBV6-3
j_call: TRBJ2-7
cdr3_aa: ASMRQPYEQY

v_call: TRBV5-1
j_call: TRBJ2-1
cdr3_aa: ASSLMALSNEQF

v_call: TRBV7-2
j_call: TRBJ2-4
cdr3_aa: ASSVGTSGGMNEQY

v_call: TRBV6-2/TRBV6-3
j_call: TRBJ2-2
cdr3_aa: ASSYARILAGTTGELF